Each of the 10 T cell receptor beta chains below was sequenced from the same sample in a study of blood T cells in healthy people across ages. A second PCR of 7 to 11 cycles used a sample-barcoded 5' primer and a J-beta primer mix. TCRdb recomputed calls from the 5' RACE reads with MiXCR, one row per CDR3 protein. The table includes some 1.6 million distinct CDR3 sequences, about 35% detected once. Sequences were obtained from blood. The receptors here all came from a young woman in good health.

The chain carries TRBV28 and TRBJ2-7; TRBD2 agrees at 10 bases. Germline V CDR1 and CDR2: MDHEN, SYDVKM. V shed 8 bases and J 3 bases; nucleotides not matched to a gene: 7. This CDR3 spans 14 amino acids. In DNA, the CDR3 is TGTGCCAGCGGGATAGGACTAGCGGACTACGAGCAGTACTTC. Encoded protein: CASGIGLADYEQYF.

The V call is TRBV20-1, the J call TRBJ2-7; possibly TRBD2 for D (7 bases). The CDR3 is 17 residues long. In germline, CDR1 is DFQATT, CDR2 SNEGSKA (reference sequence). V lost 0 bases to trimming and J lost 0 bases, with 18 bases between them. CDR3 amino acids: CSARDLAGGLGSYEQYF. CDR3 DNA: TGCAGTGCTAGAGATTTGGCCGGGGGGCTCGGCTCCTACGAGCAGTACTTC.

This chain uses TRBV20-1 with TRBJ2-1, with D hard to call. Germline CDR1 DFQATT, CDR2 SNEGSKA (reference sequence). The CDR3 is 13 amino acids. V lost 5 bases, J lost 8 bases, and 16 bases lay in between. The CDR3 is CSAVGPHRDEQFF. The CDR3 nucleotides are TGCAGTGCTGTCGGGCCCCATCGCGATGAGCAGTTCTTC.

This clonotype was seen more than once but under ten times. The CDR3: CASLGGGKKKKERTQYF. As DNA, the CDR3 is TGCGCCAGCTTAGGCGGGGGGAAAAAAAAGAAGGAAAGGACCCAGTACTTC. This chain links TRBV4-1 with TRBJ2-7, with TRBD2 identical over 8 bases. The assigned J gene may be wrong: the sequence end matches TRBJ2-5 better. CDR3 length: 17 amino acids. Germline assignment: CDR1 MGHRA and CDR2 YSYEKL.

This clonotype was seen more than once but under ten times. The rearrangement links TRBV20-1 to TRBJ2-7; 10 bases line up with TRBD1. The CDR3 has 14 residues. CDR1 is DFQATT and CDR2 is SNEGSKA in the germline V gene (reference sequence). V gave up 6 bases and J gave up 3 bases; unmatched junction bases: 8. The CDR3 DNA reads as TGCAGTGCCCTACAGTGGACAGGGGGCTACGAGCAGTACTTC. It yields the protein CSALQWTGGYEQYF.

The CDR3 DNA is TGTGCCAGCAGCCGGGGACAGGGCCTTTATGATGAGCAGTTCTTC. This translates into CASSRGQGLYDEQFF. The chain carries TRBV27 and TRBJ2-1; 9 bases are shared with TRBD1. V gave up 6 bases and J gave up 8 bases; unmatched junction bases: 11. Germline V gives CDR1 MNHEY, CDR2 SMNVEV (reference sequence). The CDR3 runs 15 residues.

The CDR3: CASSGSRTGELFF. The DNA of the CDR3 is TGTGCCAGTAGCGGGAGCCGCACCGGGGAGCTGTTTTTT. The chain combines TRBV28 with TRBJ2-2; 9 bases are a match to TRBD2. This CDR3 comprises 13 residues. Germline-derived CDR1 and CDR2 are MDHEN and SYDVKM. V lost 9 bases to trimming and J lost 4 bases; unmatched junction nucleotides: 3.

The rearrangement links TRBV13 to TRBJ2-7, with D hard to call. The V and J ends lost 8 bases and 2 bases respectively, with 13 bases between them. Germline assignment: CDR1 PRHDT and CDR2 FYEKMQ (reference sequence). The CDR3 consists of 13 residues. CDR3 DNA: TGTGCCAGCGGGATGAGACGGGCCTACGAGCAGTACTTC. Translating it yields CASGMRRAYEQYF.

This chain joins TRBV4-1 and TRBJ2-3; D unclear. CDR1 and CDR2 from the germline V gene are MGHRA and YSYEKL. V was clipped by 3 bases and J by 5 bases, with 15 bases between them. The CDR3 extends over 15 amino acids. The CDR3 DNA sequence: TGCGCCAGCAGCCAGAGACCCAGGAGCCGAGATACGCAGTATTTT. Amino acid sequence: CASSQRPRSRDTQYF.

The CDR3 spells CASSRGGTESFYGYTF. The CDR3 bases are TGTGCCAGCAGCCGGGGGGGGACTGAATCCTTCTATGGCTACACCTTC. The rearrangement uses TRBV7-9 and TRBJ1-2; D is perhaps TRBD1 (5 bases). The CDR3 is made up of 16 amino acids. Germline lookup yields CDR1 SEHNR and CDR2 FQNEAQ (reference sequence). The V end lost 5 bases, the J end lost 4 bases, and 20 bases lay between the germline ends.